This T cell receptor (beta chain) is from a study of blood T cell repertoires in COVID-19 (TCRdb year 2020). General notes on the study: Samples covering the acute and convalescent phases of COVID-19 were provided by collaborators in the United States, Italy and Spain. Nearly every sample came with metadata listing a de-identified subject ID, COVID-19 status, age in years and sex. Where available, HLA class I and class II types were taken from metadata supplied by the sample provider and were not determined by assay-based typing. A freely available public database, intended as a resource for researchers studying the immune response to SARS-CoV-2, is where the repertoires were released. Subjects who had been exposed to COVID-19, were actively infected with it, or had recovered from it provided the deeply sampled blood TCRbeta repertoires that made up the dataset. Samples came from the ongoing ImmuneRACE study (first 160 participants) plus 1,254 subjects from 6 global collaborators. The prospective study material was composed of cDNA or gDNA derived from T cells, B-cell-depleted T cells, or PBMCs. The full study reports these points: The quantity of clinical and demographic metadata differed by source and by participant and was supplied without curation.

Details on this clone: Its antigen is currently not known. One base away there is no much larger clone; base qualities are not given.

Whole blood was collected in K2EDTA tubes by collaborating institutions according to the institutions' own protocols. For TCRbeta analysis, collaborator samples were shipped as frozen whole blood, as isolated PBMCs, or as DNA extracted from either sample type. The immunoSEQ Assay, a bias-controlled multiplex PCR, was used to amplify TCRbeta CDR3 regions from genomic DNA. The authors' analysis ran thus. Nucleated cell counts per sample were estimated from amplification of reference gene primers within the assay. To quantify the absolute abundance of each unique TCRbeta CDR3 rearrangement, sequence reads were collapsed and filtered. Productive Simpson clonality was computed per sample as the square root of Simpson's diversity index over productive rearrangements. TCRdb re-hosts the immuneACCESS table, in-frame sequences only. Its copies lack some clones; in the studies checked, an unresolved V gene accounts for under half of them, and the cause for the rest is not known. D and trimming come from the DNA, and the V and J calls and clone size come from that table. The sample includes about 86,000 clones, with around four fifths observed a single time. Approximately 34% of the sample goes to the ten largest clones.

The sequence was obtained from a woman over 75 with active or convalescent COVID-19. The sequenced material came from peripheral blood.

The sequenced DNA is TGTGCCAGCGGCTTAGGACAGGCATTGAACACTGAAGCTTTCTTT. It is translated as CASGLGQALNTEAFF. Here the chain combines TRBV3-1 (or the pseudogene TRBV3-2) and TRBJ1-1, and TRBD1 matches 7 of the central bases. CDR1 and CDR2 (LGHDT, YNNKEL) derive from the germline V gene (reference sequence). V is cut back by 8 bases and J by 0 bases, with 9 bases in the junction unmatched. Inclusive of the bounding cysteine and phenylalanine, the CDR3 is 15 residues long. The read is trimmed to its CDR3 DNA, 45 bases read in frame from base 1.